Sequencing of this T cell receptor beta chain was carried out in a study of shared clonotypes between healthy human individuals. Germline loops: CDR1 LGHNA, CDR2 YSLEER. Trimming left V 0 bases short and J 5 bases short, with 11 bases between. The CDR3 runs to 15 residues. The repertoire was sequenced with immunoSEQ multiplex PCR; TCRdb's copy has only in-frame clones and lacks some. The sample has hundreds of thousands of clones, roughly four fifths seen once. The chain combines TRBV4-3 with TRBJ2-1, with a possible D match to TRBD2 (6 bases). Sequenced sample: PBMCs. The source is a middle-aged woman in good health. Some clones in this sample may be carry-over from other donors' samples. Here the CDR3 reads CASSQELAANNEQFF. The CDR3 bases are TGCGCCAGCAGCCAAGAATTAGCGGCCAACAATGAGCAGTTCTTC.